Each of the 21 T cell receptor beta chains below was sequenced from the same sample in a study of cytomegalovirus exposure and HLA in healthy donors. 60 Vbeta and 13 Jbeta primers were used in PCR. The table came from immunoSEQ multiplex PCR; TCRdb's copy has only in-frame clones and leaves some out. The sample lists 150,000 to 200,000 clones, about three quarters occurring once. The sample taken for sequencing was PBMCs. These receptors all stem from a woman in her forties in good health and CMV-seronegative.

The chain is built from TRBV27 and TRBJ2-7, with D possibly being TRBD1 (5 bases). This CDR3 spans 14 amino acids. Germline V gives CDR1 MNHEY, CDR2 SMNVEV (reference sequence). The ends were cut back, 5 bases at V and 2 bases at J, with 13 bases in the middle. CDR3 amino acids: CASSPYRKTYEQYV. The CDR3 DNA reads as TGTGCCAGCAGTCCGTACAGGAAAACCTACGAGCAGTACGTC.

The chain recombines TRBV5-6 with TRBJ2-3; 10 bases agree with TRBD2. The CDR3 spans 19 residues. Germline CDR1 is SGHDT and CDR2 is YYEEEE. Trimming took 0 bases from V and 4 from J; bases not matched to a gene: 14. CDR3: CASSLEVRLAGARADTQYF. The DNA of the CDR3 is TGTGCCAGCAGCTTGGAGGTGAGACTAGCGGGCGCTCGGGCAGATACGCAGTATTTT.

A single count supports this clone. V usage is TRBV10-3 and J usage is TRBJ2-7; D is perhaps TRBD2 (7 bases). V shed 4 bases and J shed 2 bases, with 15 bases lying between them. There are 15 residues in the CDR3. Germline V lookup: CDR1 ENHRY, CDR2 SYGVKD. The CDR3 sequence is CAISGGRGAAYEQYV. The CDR3 nucleotides read TGTGCCATCAGTGGGGGACGGGGGGCCGCCTACGAGCAGTACGTC.

Note on this clone: Its ends do not fully match the called genes, so a read error is possible. This chain connects TRBV7-9 to TRBJ1-1, with unresolved D. From germline, CDR1 is SEHNR and CDR2 FQNEAQ (reference sequence). CDR3 length: 15 amino acids. The CDR3 bases are TGCGCCAGCAGCTCCCAGTCCTTTAGCGTGACTGAAGCTTTCTTT. Protein: CASSSQSFSVTEAFF.

This clone showed up just once. The chain couples TRBV7-2 to TRBJ2-1, with TRBD2 as a possible D gene (5 bases). V was cut by 3 bases and J by 9 bases, with 15 bases left in between. The CDR3 is 14 residues long. Germline V CDR1 and CDR2: SGHTA, FQGNSA. CDR3 sequence reads: CASSFSIEGGEQFF. For the CDR3, the DNA is TGTGCCAGCAGCTTTTCGATCGAGGGTGGTGAGCAGTTCTTC.

J is TRBJ2-5 and V is TRBV9, with TRBD1 matching 9 bases. Germline V gene sequence: CDR1 SGDLS, CDR2 YYNGEE. With 0 bases clipped from V and 5 bases from J, the junction kept 8 bases outside the gene matches. The CDR3 extends over 16 amino acids. The CDR3: CASSVDPTGGVETQYF. DNA of the CDR3: TGTGCCAGCAGCGTAGACCCGACAGGGGGAGTGGAGACCCAGTACTTC. Together with reference TRBV9 and TRBJ2-5, the CDR3 gives the full variable domain: DSGVTQTPKHLITATGQRVTLRCSPRSGDLSVYWYQQSLDQGLQFLIQYYNGEERAKGNILERFSAQQFPDLHSELNLSSLELGDSALYFCASSVDPTGGVETQYFGPGTRLLVL.

This clone was seen a handful of times. The rearrangement uses TRBV5-6 and TRBJ2-5, with D possibly TRBD1 on 6 matching bases. Per germline, CDR1 SGHDT and CDR2 YYEEEE. The CDR3 totals 14 residues. V gave up 6 bases and J gave up 5 bases, with 17 bases separating them. The CDR3 nucleotides are TGTGCCAGCACCACGACAGGATACGCCGAGACCCAGTACTTC. It encodes CASTTTGYAETQYF.

The chain has TRBV27 and TRBJ2-2; 7 bases map to TRBD1. CDR1 and CDR2 from the germline V gene are MNHEY and SMNVEV (reference sequence). Trimming cost V 5 bases and J 6 bases; bases outside gene matches: 6. This CDR3 is 14 amino acids long. This chain's CDR3 is CASSGRQGAGELFF. In DNA form, the CDR3 reads TGTGCCAGCAGTGGTCGACAGGGAGCCGGGGAGCTGTTTTTT.

The chain uses TRBV7-2 and TRBJ2-1, with TRBD2 as a possible D gene (6 bases). V gave up 1 base and J gave up 4 bases, with 11 bases separating them. CDR1 is SGHTA and CDR2 is FQGNSA in the germline V gene. This CDR3 comprises 15 residues. The CDR3, as DNA: TGTGCCAGCAGCTTAGACTGGGGGACTTACAATGAGCAGTTCTTC. Protein sequence: CASSLDWGTYNEQFF.

The rearrangement uses TRBV7-8 and TRBJ2-1; 7 positions match TRBD2. The CDR3 covers 16 residues. Germline V lookup: CDR1 SGHVS, CDR2 FQNEAQ. Unmatched junction bases numbered 10, after V lost 5 bases and J lost 3 bases. The DNA of the CDR3 is TGTGCCAGCAGCAGAACATTAGCGGGCTTCTACAATGAGCAGTTCTTC. Translated: CASSRTLAGFYNEQFF.

The chain uses TRBV4-3 and TRBJ1-2, with a weak D call TRBD1 (5 bases). The germline gives CDR1 LGHNA, CDR2 YSLEER. V lost 0 bases, J lost 8 bases, and 16 bases lay in between. The CDR3 spans 15 residues. The CDR3 sequence: CASSQDVRGLRGYTF. The CDR3 bases are TGCGCCAGCAGCCAAGATGTCCGGGGACTGAGAGGCTACACCTTC.

The V and J genes are TRBV7-8 and TRBJ2-7; TRBD2 matches at 13 bases. CDR1 is SGHVS, CDR2 FQNEAQ, per germline. Losses at the gene ends were 0 bases for V and 5 bases for J; bases not matched to a gene: 7. CDR3 size: 17 residues. The CDR3 reads CASSLAGLAGVWDEQYV. For the CDR3, the DNA is TGTGCCAGCAGCTTAGCCGGACTAGCGGGAGTATGGGACGAGCAGTACGTC.

V is TRBV19 and J is TRBJ2-2, with 7 bases identical to TRBD1. Germline V gene data show CDR1 as LNHDA and CDR2 as SQIVND (reference sequence). The CDR3 length is 16 residues. V trimming: 7 bases; J trimming: 0 bases; junction bases outside the gene matches: 8. The CDR3 DNA reads as TGTGCCAGTATTAGCAACAGGGGCGCGAACACCGGGGAGCTGTTTTTT. This sequence encodes CASISNRGANTGELFF.

With respect to this clone: Distinct nucleotide sequences in the sample also encode this CDR3. The chain carries TRBV7-9 and TRBJ1-2; 8 positions agree with TRBD1. This CDR3 is 14 amino acids long. V lost 1 base and J lost 8; bases outside the gene matches: 6. CDR1 is SEHNR and CDR2 is FQNEAQ in the germline V gene (reference sequence). The CDR3 sequence is CASSLGTGLNGYTF. CDR3 nucleotides: TGTGCCAGCAGCTTAGGGACAGGGCTAAACGGCTACACCTTC.

The J gene is TRBJ1-1, the V gene TRBV4-3; tentative D call: TRBD1 (5 bases). V lost 0 bases and J lost 5, with 13 bases in between. In germline, CDR1 is LGHNA, CDR2 YSLEER. The CDR3 is 15 residues long. The CDR3 loop reads CASSQDARGGTEAFF. The CDR3 region has the DNA TGCGCCAGCAGCCAAGATGCCCGGGGGGGGACTGAAGCTTTCTTT.

This chain joins TRBV6-6 and TRBJ2-1, with a weak D call TRBD2 (5 bases). V was pared by 5 bases and J by 0 bases, with 14 bases between. Looked up from germline, CDR1 is MNHNY and CDR2 is SVGAGI (reference sequence). CDR3 length: 16 residues. The CDR3: CASSGRGRLSYNEQFF. The DNA for the CDR3 is TGTGCCAGCAGTGGGAGAGGACGACTCTCCTACAATGAGCAGTTCTTC.

This sequence joins TRBV11-3 and TRBJ2-7; TRBD2 matches at 8 bases. The CDR3 runs to 13 residues. Trimming cost V 5 bases and J 6 bases; bases outside gene matches: 6. CDR1 and CDR2 (germline): SGHNT, YENEEA. Here the CDR3 reads CASSRSGGVEQYV. In nucleotides, the CDR3 is TGTGCCAGCAGCCGTTCGGGAGGGGTCGAGCAGTACGTC.

The V gene is TRBV9, the J gene TRBJ1-1; D is perhaps TRBD1 (5 bases). Trimming took off 7 bases at V and 5 bases at J, with 15 bases between the two ends. The germline CDR1 and CDR2 sequences are SGDLS and YYNGEE. The CDR3 is 13 residues long. DNA for the CDR3: TGTGCCAGCGCGGTGGGGGGGAGGACTGAAGCTTTCTTT. It encodes CASAVGGRTEAFF.

This clone occurred once. The chain has TRBV19 and TRBJ2-1, with D possibly being TRBD2 (7 bases). V lost 7 bases, J lost 2 bases, and 27 bases lay in between. This CDR3 comprises 19 residues. Germline CDR1 and CDR2: LNHDA and SQIVND (reference sequence). The CDR3 DNA follows: TGTGCCAGTAAGGGGGTGGGCGGGAGTAACTCAGGAACCTACAATGAGCAGTTCTTC. Amino acid sequence: CASKGVGGSNSGTYNEQFF.

The rearrangement uses TRBV27 and TRBJ1-5; 9 bases match TRBD1. The CDR3 extends over 18 amino acids. Germline V gives CDR1 MNHEY, CDR2 SMNVEV (reference sequence). With V trimmed by 2 bases and J by 3 bases, 11 bases remained unmatched. This CDR3 is CASSLKPPGTGYNQPQHF. In DNA form, the CDR3 reads TGTGCCAGCAGTTTAAAGCCACCCGGGACAGGGTACAATCAGCCCCAGCATTTT.

The J gene is TRBJ2-1, the V gene TRBV28; 11 bases are a match to TRBD2. The V gene end was trimmed by 3 bases and the J gene end by 2 bases; junction bases not matched to a gene: 15. The CDR3 sequence is 20 residues long. Germline V gene sequence: CDR1 MDHEN, CDR2 SYDVKM. Here the CDR3 reads CASSFNRETSGTSTYNEQFF. CDR3 DNA: TGTGCCAGCAGTTTTAACAGGGAGACTAGCGGGACTTCCACCTACAATGAGCAGTTCTTC.